What follows describes a single TCR beta chain. Its antigen is currently unknown. This entry belongs to a study of T cells in Graves' hyperthyroidism and ophthalmopathy. Study-wide results and caveats: Among clonotypes expanded in thyroid above 0.001, most were also found in blood.

There were TCR beta CDR3 regions amplified from RNA transcripts. The HTBI primer set drove a first-round RT-PCR of the TCR CDR3. TCRdb re-analysed the multiplex PCR reads in MiXCR, keeping a single row per CDR3 protein. The sample has around 300,000 distinct CDR3 sequences; roughly 13% are singletons. Trimming took 6 bases from V and 6 from J, leaving 12 bases between them. Germline CDR1 MDHEN, CDR2 SYDVKM. This CDR3 is built from 13 residues. Source material: blood. The chain employs TRBV28 and TRBJ1-5, with D possibly TRBD1 on 5 matching bases. This sequence was found in a woman between 35 and 50 years old with Graves' ophthalmopathy. CDR3: CASSRRGIQPQHF. In DNA, the CDR3 is TGTGCCAGCAGCCGGAGGGGTATTCAGCCCCAGCATTTT.